This is a list of T cell receptor beta chains from one sample in a study of control samples from healthy donors and cancer patients. TCRdb keeps only in-frame clones here, not all; method: immunoSEQ multiplex PCR. The table includes some 74,000 clones, approximately 90% detected once. Source material: blood. These receptors were obtained from a woman aged 50 to 60 in good health. Both conserved end residues are part of each CDR3.

v_call	j_call	cdr3_aa
TRBV7-2	TRBJ1-1	CASSFDRATEAFF
TRBV19	TRBJ2-4	CASSIEPRTGKNIQYF
TRBV14	TRBJ1-2	CASSPGISYGYTF
TRBV3-1/TRBV3-2	TRBJ1-5	CASSQGLSNQPQHF
TRBV5-5	TRBJ1-2	CASSPRWGDYGYTF
TRBV4-2	TRBJ2-1	CASSQVRGGTYNEQFF
TRBV12-3/TRBV12-4	TRBJ1-2	CASSRQGVDYTF
TRBV5-1	TRBJ2-3	CASAQGGTLNTQYF
TRBV6-2/TRBV6-3	TRBJ2-4	CASSPLGQAKNIQYF
TRBV9	TRBJ1-3	CASSVNSGNTIYF
TRBV30	TRBJ1-5	CAWDRLNQPQHF
TRBV5-1	TRBJ2-3	CASSTPRGAYTDTQYF
TRBV24-1	TRBJ2-3	CATSDLLRGDTDTQYF
TRBV2	TRBJ2-3	CASIGGISTDTQYF
TRBV19	TRBJ1-4	CASSPLNEKLFF
TRBV5-6	TRBJ1-3	CASSLVSSGNTIYF
TRBV18	TRBJ1-2	CASSPLERAGYTF
TRBV10-1	TRBJ2-1	CASSEIRGQEAVEQFF
TRBV5-1	TRBJ2-3	CASSLETSGGAVDTQYF
TRBV5-1	TRBJ2-2	CASSLAADPRAGELFF
TRBV4-2	TRBJ2-3	CASSQVGDTQYF
TRBV6-1	TRBJ1-3	CASSEGQGYGNTIYF
TRBV6-6	TRBJ2-7	CASSYSEGIYEQYF
TRBV4-2	TRBJ2-1	CASSPLWSAGGGYNEQFF
TRBV7-2	TRBJ1-4	CASSLDGTNEKLFF
TRBV5-8	TRBJ2-1	CASSSISYNEQFF
TRBV30	TRBJ2-3	CAWSVGRGPADTQYF
TRBV5-5	TRBJ2-3	CASRSGYGQYF
TRBV6-1	TRBJ2-3	CASSEAGGEGTDTQYF
TRBV3-1/TRBV3-2	TRBJ2-7	CASSQDYEQYF
TRBV4-1	TRBJ2-2	CASSLLYRANTGELFF
TRBV19	TRBJ1-2	CASSRGDRGVSNYGYTF
TRBV12-3/TRBV12-4	TRBJ1-1	CASSWGFTEAFF
TRBV6-1	TRBJ1-1	CASSEAGGAFF
TRBV6-5	TRBJ2-7	CASSPDRDEQYF
TRBV5-1	TRBJ1-3	CASSYQGASGNTIYF
TRBV24-1	TRBJ1-1	CATRFEQGSEAFF
TRBV15	TRBJ2-3	CATSSSGTDTQYF
TRBV11-3	TRBJ1-5	CASSLKSGSNQPQHF
TRBV12-3/TRBV12-4	TRBJ2-7	CASSLRSAYEQYF
TRBV19	TRBJ2-3	CASRFEAGGHPDTQYF
TRBV7-9	TRBJ1-3	CASSSGLSGNTIYF
TRBV10-3	TRBJ2-1	CASSPTTGNEQFF
TRBV5-1	TRBJ2-7	CASSPIGLADEQYF
TRBV5-1	TRBJ2-7	CASSADRSSYEQYF
TRBV19	TRBJ2-7	CASRKDRESYEQYF
TRBV5-6	TRBJ2-3	CASSSEDTQYF
TRBV7-9	TRBJ2-1	CASSLRGDEQFF
TRBV2	TRBJ2-5	CASSLDRAQYF
TRBV6-6	TRBJ2-3	CASSYSGQRTDTQYF